The text below deals with one TCR beta chain. Its antigen is currently not known. The record has no base qualities; no much larger clone is one base away. Genomic DNA was isolated from the sorted cells so that the TCRbeta CDR3 region could be sequenced. The immunoSEQ Assay was used to sequence the TCRbeta CDR3 regions. TCRdb retrieved this table from immuneACCESS and kept in-frame rearrangements only. Not all clones are present; in checked studies, unresolved V genes account for under half, and no reason is known for the remainder. Recorded for this sample are about 80,000 clones; more than 80% of them occurred a single time. Approximately 2.2% of the sample lies in the top ten. The trial excluded patients who had a history of autoimmune disease or who were on systemic immunosuppression. Peripheral blood for TCR sequencing was collected from all dose cohorts at baseline, on cycle 4 day 1, and on cycle 7 day 1. Samples came from an open-label, multicenter, first-in-human phase I dose-escalation trial of ivuxolimab. The trial enrolled adults with locally advanced or metastatic head and neck squamous cell, hepatocellular, melanoma or renal cell carcinoma. Before TCR sequencing, CD4+ T cells and CD8+ T cells from peripheral blood were sorted into separate populations.

This specimen comes from a study of OX40 agonist ivuxolimab in advanced cancers. About the investigation overall: The costimulatory receptor OX40 (CD134) was targeted by ivuxolimab, a fully human IgG2 agonistic monoclonal antibody. Intravenous ivuxolimab was administered to patients every 2 weeks at six dose levels: 0.01, 0.1, 0.3, 1.5, 3 and 10 mg/kg. Among the 50 to 55 dose-escalation patients, some 19 had hepatocellular carcinoma, 15 or so melanoma, 9 renal cell carcinoma and 9 head and neck cancer. The dose-escalation cohort was approximately 83% male with a mean age of approximately 60 years, ranging from roughly 20 to 80. Patients were allowed to have had prior anti-PD-1, anti-PD-L1 or anti-CTLA-4 therapy, and roughly two fifths of the dose-escalation patients had been treated with checkpoint inhibitors. Three dose-escalation patients achieved partial responses, one with hepatocellular carcinoma and two with cutaneous melanoma. The purpose of peripheral TCRbeta sequencing was to test whether ivuxolimab changed TCR sequence diversity and led to clonal T-cell expansion. The monotherapy dose-escalation portion (N of about 49 patients) of the phase I ivuxolimab trial is reported in the paper. The paper's findings and limits, for the study overall: Low levels of normalized T-cell clonal expansion were also seen in some patients who did not respond. At doses of 0.1 to 3.0 mg/kg, clonal expansion of both CD4+ and CD8+ T cells in blood was seen between baseline and week 6. After ivuxolimab, more expanded clones were found on average in CD8+ T cells than in CD4+ T cells. The antigen specificity of the peripheral T cells that underwent clonal expansion was not determined. Partial responders in the 0.1-3.0 mg/kg groups had among the lowest normalized peripheral clonal expansion, especially among CD8+ T cells.

The TCR sequence derives from an adult with an advanced solid tumor such as melanoma, head and neck, liver or kidney cancer. The sample in question was CD4+ or CD8+ T cells sorted from blood, obtained in a trial of the OX40 agonist ivuxolimab.

The nucleotide sequence is TGCAGCGCTGGGCAGGGGTTTTCGAGGGAGGCGGGGGAGACCCAGTACTTC. Translated, it gives CSAGQGFSREAGETQYF. The chain employs TRBV29-1 and TRBJ2-5, with the D assignment possibly TRBD1 or TRBD2, given 6 matching bases for each. V and J lose 7 bases and 5 bases, and a span of 29 bases separates them. CDR1 and CDR2 are read off the germline V gene as SQVTM and ANQGSEA. The CDR3 runs 17 residues from the cysteine to the phenylalanine. The read is trimmed to its CDR3 DNA, 51 bases read in frame from base 1.